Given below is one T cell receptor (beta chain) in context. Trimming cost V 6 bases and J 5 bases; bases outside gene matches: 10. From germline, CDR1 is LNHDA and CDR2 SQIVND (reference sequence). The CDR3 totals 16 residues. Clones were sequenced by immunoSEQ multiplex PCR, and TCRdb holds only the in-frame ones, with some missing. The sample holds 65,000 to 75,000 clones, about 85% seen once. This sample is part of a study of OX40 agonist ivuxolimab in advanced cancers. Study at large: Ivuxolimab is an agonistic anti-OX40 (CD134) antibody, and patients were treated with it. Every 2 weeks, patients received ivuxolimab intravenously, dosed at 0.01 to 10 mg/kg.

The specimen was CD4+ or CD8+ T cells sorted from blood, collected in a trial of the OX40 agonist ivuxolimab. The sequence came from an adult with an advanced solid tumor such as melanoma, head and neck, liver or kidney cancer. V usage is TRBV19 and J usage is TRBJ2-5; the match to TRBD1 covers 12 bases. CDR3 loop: CASRRGTGGHGETQYF. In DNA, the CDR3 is TGTGCCAGTAGACGGGGGACAGGGGGCCATGGGGAGACCCAGTACTTC.